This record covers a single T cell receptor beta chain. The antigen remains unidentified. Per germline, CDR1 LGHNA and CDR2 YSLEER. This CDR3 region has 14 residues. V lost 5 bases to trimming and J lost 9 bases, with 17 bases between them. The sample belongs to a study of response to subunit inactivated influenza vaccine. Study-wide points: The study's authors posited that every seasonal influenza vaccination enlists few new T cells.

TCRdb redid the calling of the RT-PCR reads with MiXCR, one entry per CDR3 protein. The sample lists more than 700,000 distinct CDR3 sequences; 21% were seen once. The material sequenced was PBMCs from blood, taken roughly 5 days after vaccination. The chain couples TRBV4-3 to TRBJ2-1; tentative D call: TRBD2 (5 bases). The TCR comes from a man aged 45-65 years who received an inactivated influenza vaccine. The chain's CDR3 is CASSSSFSVGEQFF. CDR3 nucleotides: TGCGCCAGCAGCTCAAGTTTTAGCGTTGGTGAGCAGTTCTTC.